These 25 T cell receptor beta chains were all obtained from the same sample, sequenced in a study of blood T cell repertoires in COVID-19. The table came from immunoSEQ multiplex PCR; TCRdb's copy has only in-frame clones and leaves some out. The repertoire includes 270,000 or so clones, nearly 90% of them detected once, and about 4.5% sits in the top ten. Sequenced input: peripheral blood. Receptors were obtained from a woman in her forties who had recovered from COVID-19.

The V gene is TRBV10-3, the J gene TRBJ2-3, with D perhaps TRBD2 (6 bases). Germline CDR1 reads ENHRY; CDR2 reads SYGVKD. The CDR3 contains 14 residues. Trimming stripped 6 bases from V and 2 bases from J, with 12 bases between. CDR3 in amino acids: CAISGTGNTDTQYF. The CDR3 coding sequence is TGTGCCATCAGCGGGACTGGAAACACAGATACGCAGTATTTT.

The rearrangement uses TRBV29-1 and TRBJ2-7; TRBD2 is a possible D gene (7 bases). The length of the CDR3 is 13 residues. Germline CDR1 SQVTM, CDR2 ANQGSEA. The V end lost 6 bases, the J end lost 2 bases, and 14 bases lay between the germline ends. The CDR3 sequence is CSVGGDTTYEQYF. CDR3 sequence (DNA): TGCAGCGTGGGGGGGGACACCACCTACGAGCAGTACTTC.

Here the CDR3 DNA reads TGTGCCAGTAGTAGGCGCGGGAGTTCGTATACGCAGTATTTT. It specifies CASSRRGSSYTQYF. The rearrangement links TRBV19 to TRBJ2-3; 7 bases map to TRBD2. Germline V CDR1 and CDR2: LNHDA, SQIVND (reference sequence). The V gene end was trimmed by 4 bases and the J gene end by 7 bases; junction bases not matched to a gene: 8. This CDR3 has 14 residues.

The chain joins TRBV29-1 to TRBJ2-3; the match to TRBD2 covers 7 bases. After removal of 3 bases from V and 3 bases from J, the junction contained 3 bases not matched to a gene. Germline V CDR1 and CDR2: SQVTM, ANQGSEA. The CDR3 is 13 residues long. The CDR3 reads CSVEVSGTDTQYF. The DNA for the CDR3 is TGCAGCGTTGAGGTTAGCGGGACAGATACGCAGTATTTT.

The V and J genes are TRBV9 and TRBJ1-4; D not resolved. The ends were cut back, 1 base at V and 0 bases at J, with 7 bases in the middle. The germline V gene has CDR1 SGDLS and CDR2 YYNGEE. CDR3 length: 15 amino acids. Here the CDR3 reads CASSVHDTTNEKLFF. As DNA, the CDR3 is TGTGCCAGCAGCGTACATGACACAACTAATGAAAAACTGTTTTTT.

V usage is TRBV6-1 and J usage is TRBJ1-1, with D perhaps matching TRBD1 (6 bases). V was trimmed by 0 bases and J by 1 base, leaving 12 bases between them. Germline-derived CDR1 and CDR2 are MNHNS and SASEGT. The CDR3 has 16 residues. The chain's CDR3 is CASSEALRTANTEAFF. CDR3 nucleotides: TGTGCCAGCAGTGAAGCGCTTCGGACAGCGAACACTGAAGCTTTCTTT.

J is TRBJ2-1 and V is TRBV12-3 or TRBV12-4, with a possible D match to TRBD1 (5 bases). The CDR3 consists of 13 residues. V dropped 6 bases and J dropped 6 bases, with 12 bases sitting between them. CDR3 sequence (DNA): TGTGCCAGCAGCCAAGGGGCAGGCAATGAGCAGTTCTTC. Its protein is CASSQGAGNEQFF.

The chain carries TRBV30 and TRBJ1-1, with a weak D call TRBD1 (5 bases). V lost 0 bases to trimming and J lost 1 base, with 6 bases between them. This CDR3 region has 13 residues. Germline V gives CDR1 GTSNPN, CDR2 SVGIG (reference sequence). CDR3 residues: CAWSVQGNTEAFF. The DNA for the CDR3 is TGTGCCTGGAGTGTTCAGGGGAACACTGAAGCTTTCTTT.

This chain links TRBV7-6 with TRBJ2-2; tentative D call: TRBD2 (6 bases). V was clipped by 2 bases and J by 5 bases, with 6 bases between them. The length of the CDR3 is 13 residues. The V gene's germline CDR1 is SGHVS and CDR2 FNYEAQ. CDR3 coding DNA: TGTGCCAGCAGCTTACTAGCGACCGGGGAGCTGTTTTTT. This codes for CASSLLATGELFF.

The chain combines TRBV7-2 with TRBJ2-1; D ambiguous. Trimming stripped 5 bases from V and 7 bases from J, with 12 bases between. The CDR3 has 13 amino acids. Looked up from germline, CDR1 is SGHTA and CDR2 is FQGNSA. The CDR3 DNA is TGTGCCAGCAGCCACCCGTACTCTAATGAGCAGTTCTTC. Translation gives CASSHPYSNEQFF.

This clone has a single count. This rearrangement joins TRBV6-2 or TRBV6-3 to TRBJ1-3, with 7 positions matching TRBD1. The germline V gene has CDR1 MNHEY and CDR2 SVGEGT. This CDR3 is 15 amino acids long. With V trimmed by 5 bases and J by 4 bases, 8 bases remained unmatched. The CDR3 DNA follows: TGTGCCAGCAGTGCCGCCGGGACAGCAGGAAACACCATATATTTT. This gives the protein CASSAAGTAGNTIYF.

V gene TRBV5-6 combines with J gene TRBJ1-2, with 10 bases matching TRBD1. The CDR3 contains 16 residues. CDR1 and CDR2 from the germline V gene are SGHDT and YYEEEE. Germline trimming cut 3 bases from V and 7 bases from J; bases unmatched to any gene: 12. The CDR3 DNA sequence: TGTGCCAGCAGCTCCATCGAAGGACAGGGGGTTTTTGGCTACACCTTC. Its translation: CASSSIEGQGVFGYTF.

This chain connects TRBV6-5 to TRBJ2-6; D remains unclear. Per the germline V gene, CDR1 is MNHEY and CDR2 is SVGAGI. The CDR3 runs to 13 residues. The V gene lost 6 bases and the J gene lost 0 bases, with 3 bases spanning the gap. The CDR3 nucleotides are TGTGCCAGCAGGAGCTCTGGGGCCAACGTCCTGACTTTC. Translating gives CASRSSGANVLTF.

Comments on this clone: Different DNA sequences within this sample yield the same CDR3. The chain couples TRBV10-1 to TRBJ2-1, with D maybe TRBD1 (5 bases). The CDR3 is 12 amino acids. Germline V gives CDR1 WNHNN, CDR2 SYGVQD (reference sequence). Deletions cut 6 bases from V and 7 bases from J, with 10 bases between. In nucleotides, the CDR3 is TGCGCCAGCAGCACAGGTGGAAATGAGCAGTTCTTC. Its protein is CASSTGGNEQFF.

CDR3 loop: CASSSWTSRADTQYF. The CDR3 nucleotides are TGTGCCAGCAGCTCATGGACTAGCCGGGCAGATACGCAGTATTTT. The V and J genes are TRBV7-8 and TRBJ2-3; TRBD2 aligns across 8 bases. The trim removed 4 bases at V and 4 bases at J, leaving 7 bases unmatched. The CDR3 has 15 amino acids. The germline CDR1 and CDR2 sequences are SGHVS and FQNEAQ. Combining the CDR3 with reference TRBV7-8 and TRBJ2-3 gives the whole variable domain GAGVSQSPRYKVAKRGQDVALRCDPISGHVSLFWYQQALGQGPEFLTYFQNEAQLDKSGLPSDRFFAERPEGSVSTLKIQRTQQEDSAVYLCASSSWTSRADTQYFGPGTRLTVL.

The chain links TRBV5-1 to TRBJ1-1; 7 bases agree with TRBD1. V shed 4 bases and J 8 bases; nucleotides not matched to a gene: 14. The CDR3 sequence is 15 residues long. Germline V gives CDR1 SGHRS, CDR2 YFSETQ. This CDR3 reads CASSQVYGTEEEAFF. The DNA of the CDR3 is TGCGCCAGCAGCCAAGTATACGGGACAGAAGAAGAAGCTTTCTTT. The full variable domain, rest sourced from reference TRBV5-1 and TRBJ1-1, is KAGVTQTPRYLIKTRGQQVTLSCSPISGHRSVSWYQQTPGQGLQFLFEYFSETQRNKGNFPGRFSGRQFSNSRSEMNVSTLELGDSALYLCASSQVYGTEEEAFFGQGTRLTVV.

The gene calls are TRBV5-5 and TRBJ1-5, with 9 bases lining up with TRBD1. V trimming: 5 bases; J trimming: 3 bases; junction bases outside the gene matches: 6. The CDR3 sequence is 15 residues long. Germline CDR1 reads SGHKS; CDR2 reads YYEKEE (reference sequence). The CDR3 DNA sequence: TGTGCCAGCAGTTCCGGGACAGGGTACAATCAGCCCCAGCATTTT. This gives the protein CASSSGTGYNQPQHF. The whole variable domain, filled in from reference TRBV5-5 and TRBJ1-5, reads DAGVTQSPTHLIKTRGQQVTLRCSPISGHKSVSWYQQVLGQGPQFIFQYYEKEERGRGNFPDRFSARQFPNYSSELNVNALLLGDSALYLCASSSGTGYNQPQHFGDGTRLSIL.

The chain couples TRBV6-2 or TRBV6-3 to TRBJ2-1, with TRBD2 matching over 7 bases. Looked up from germline, CDR1 is MNHEY and CDR2 is SVGEGT. J lost 1 base, V lost 4 bases, and 10 bases had no gene match. The CDR3 covers 17 residues. CDR3 nucleotide sequence: TGTGCCAGCAGTTCGTCAGACGGAGCGGGGTCCTACAATGAGCAGTTCTTC. This encodes CASSSSDGAGSYNEQFF.

The rearrangement uses TRBV5-6 and TRBJ1-2, with 10 positions matching TRBD1. Germline values: CDR1 SGHDT, CDR2 YYEEEE. The CDR3 length is 15 residues. The V and J ends lost 4 bases and 6 bases, in that order; junction bases with no gene match: 9. The CDR3 DNA follows: TGTGCCAGCAGCCCCCGGGACAGGGGAGGGCATGGCTACACCTTC. Translating it yields CASSPRDRGGHGYTF.

The chain has TRBV4-1 and TRBJ1-1; 8 bases align to TRBD1. Germline CDR1 and CDR2: MGHRA and YSYEKL. This CDR3 region has 14 residues. The V segment lost 6 bases and the J segment 4 bases; nucleotides outside the gene matches: 7. For the CDR3, the DNA is TGCGCCAGCAGACTTCCCGGGACAGGCACTGAAGCTTTCTTT. Translating it yields CASRLPGTGTEAFF.

In this sample, this clone turned up a few times. J is TRBJ2-7 and V is TRBV6-2 or TRBV6-3, with a tentative D call TRBD2 (5 bases). Trimming left V 5 bases short and J 7 bases short, with 12 bases between. This CDR3 contains 12 residues. The germline CDR1 and CDR2 sequences are MNHEY and SVGEGT. This CDR3 reads CASSTDYSEQYV. CDR3 coding DNA: TGTGCCAGCAGTACCGACTATTCTGAGCAGTACGTC.

The J gene is TRBJ1-1, the V gene TRBV5-1, with TRBD1 as a possible D gene (6 bases). The CDR3 consists of 16 residues. Trimming shortened V by 2 bases and J by 0 bases, and 14 bases separated the two germline ends. Germline V gene sequence: CDR1 SGHRS, CDR2 YFSETQ. DNA for the CDR3: TGCGCCAGCAGCTTAGGGGCAGGGGCCTTGAACACTGAAGCTTTCTTT. Protein sequence: CASSLGAGALNTEAFF. Full variable domain (missing parts from reference TRBV5-1 and TRBJ1-1): KAGVTQTPRYLIKTRGQQVTLSCSPISGHRSVSWYQQTPGQGLQFLFEYFSETQRNKGNFPGRFSGRQFSNSRSEMNVSTLELGDSALYLCASSLGAGALNTEAFFGQGTRLTVV.

The chain carries TRBV5-1 and TRBJ2-2; 11 nucleotides align to TRBD2. The CDR3 loop spans 16 amino acids. V trimming: 4 bases; J trimming: 4 bases; junction bases outside the gene matches: 6. The germline CDR1 and CDR2 sequences are SGHRS and YFSETQ. The CDR3 is CASSPLAGEVTGELFF. The CDR3 DNA reads TGCGCCAGCAGCCCACTAGCGGGAGAGGTCACCGGGGAGCTGTTTTTT.

The chain employs TRBV6-2 or TRBV6-3 and TRBJ2-3, with D hard to call. Trimming pared 2 bases from V and 6 bases from J, leaving 3 bases between. Germline V gene lookup returns CDR1 MNHEY and CDR2 SVGEGT. The CDR3 is 11 residues long. The CDR3 region has the DNA TGTGCCAGCAGTTACCTCGATACGCAGTATTTT. It translates to CASSYLDTQYF.

The chain couples TRBV12-3 or TRBV12-4 to TRBJ1-1; the match to TRBD1 covers 9 bases. After removal of 5 bases from V and 11 bases from J, the junction contained 3 bases not matched to a gene. The CDR3 covers 11 residues. The CDR3 here is CASSVGTGAFF. CDR3 bases: TGTGCCAGCAGTGTCGGGACAGGGGCTTTCTTT.